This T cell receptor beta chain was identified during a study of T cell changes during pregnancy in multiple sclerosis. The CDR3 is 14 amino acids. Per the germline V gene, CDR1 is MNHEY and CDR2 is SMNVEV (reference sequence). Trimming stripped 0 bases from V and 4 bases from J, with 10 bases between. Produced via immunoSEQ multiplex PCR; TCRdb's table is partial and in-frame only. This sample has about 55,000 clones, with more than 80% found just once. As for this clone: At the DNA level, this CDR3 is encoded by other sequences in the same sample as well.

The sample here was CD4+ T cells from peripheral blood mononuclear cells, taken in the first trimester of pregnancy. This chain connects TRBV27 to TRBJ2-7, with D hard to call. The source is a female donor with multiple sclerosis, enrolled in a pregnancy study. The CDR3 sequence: CASSLSPSGYEQYF. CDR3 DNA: TGTGCCAGCAGTTTATCCCCTAGTGGATACGAGCAGTACTTC.